The 11 T cell receptor beta chains listed next were all sequenced from one sample in a study of regulatory T cells in long-lasting Graves disease. Time point defined: newly diagnosed GD, antithyroid drugs for less than 3 months. Isolated PBMC RNA provided the starting material for the TCR library. Building the TCR beta libraries relied on iRepertoire HTBI primers, and CDR3 regions underwent Arm-PCR. TCRdb passed the multiplex PCR reads through MiXCR, listing each CDR3 protein once. Of 360,000 or so distinct CDR3 sequences in the sample, 16% were seen once. The sample also formed part of further work on T cells in Graves' hyperthyroidism and ophthalmopathy.

The sequencing used peripheral blood mononuclear cells (PBMCs), collected at new diagnosis, from a patient treated with antithyroid drugs. These receptors were obtained from a man aged 35 to 55 with Graves disease.

To note about this clonotype: A far larger clone is just one base off, so this is likely a read error. The chain recombines TRBV28 with TRBJ2-7; D remains ambiguous. With the DNA end fitting TRBJ2-1 better, the J assignment may be wrong. CDR3 length: 13 amino acids. CDR1 and CDR2 (germline): MDHEN, SYDVKM. This CDR3 is CACKEQIYNEQFF. The CDR3 DNA is TGTGCCTGCAAGGAGCAGATCTACAATGAGCAGTTCTTC.

Turning to this clonotype: A junction boundary mismatches the germline segment, possibly from a read error. DNA for the CDR3: TGTGCCAGCAGTTATGGGCAGGGGACGACCGAAGCTCTCTTT. Translating it yields CASSYGQGTTEALF. The gene calls are TRBV6-5 and TRBJ1-1; D might be TRBD1 (6 bases). Germline CDR1 reads MNHEY; CDR2 reads SVGAGI. The length of the CDR3 is 14 residues.

The sample holds many counts of this clonotype. For the CDR3, the DNA is TGCGCCAGCAGCTTATTCGGGACAGAGAATTCACCCCTCCACTTT. Its translation: CASSLFGTENSPLHF. The V and J genes are TRBV5-1 and TRBJ1-6, with 7 bases matching TRBD1. This CDR3 contains 15 residues. The trim removed 2 bases at V and 7 bases at J, leaving 6 bases unmatched. Germline V gives CDR1 SGHRS, CDR2 YFSETQ.

Ten or more counts support this clonotype. The J gene is TRBJ2-1, the V gene TRBV29-1; 7 nucleotides match TRBD1. The germline V gene has CDR1 SQVTM and CDR2 ANQGSEA. V lost 3 bases, J lost 7 bases, and 3 bases stayed unmatched. The CDR3 loop spans 12 amino acids. In nucleotides, the CDR3 is TGCAGCGTTGATTCAGGGGGTAATGAGCAGTTCTTC. Residues: CSVDSGGNEQFF.

Ten or more counts support this clonotype. The genes are TRBV4-1 and TRBJ2-5; D is unclear. The germline gives CDR1 MGHRA, CDR2 YSYEKL. This CDR3 contains 16 residues. V shed 1 base and J shed 0 bases, with 12 bases lying between them. CDR3 loop: CASSQGDWAYQETQYF. CDR3 DNA sequence: TGCGCCAGCAGCCAAGGCGACTGGGCTTACCAAGAGACCCAGTACTTC.

Concerning this clonotype: A far larger clone is one base from this, pointing to a likely read error. The chain links TRBV3-1 to TRBJ2-3; no reliable D call. Germline CDR1 and CDR2: LGHDT and YNNKEL (reference sequence). Between the trimmed V and J ends, which lost 6 bases and 0 bases, there was a span of 1 base. CDR3 size: 11 residues. The CDR3 loop is CASRSTDTQYF. The CDR3 DNA sequence: TGTGCCAGCAGGAGCACAGATACGCAGTATTTT.

This clonotype has ten or more counts. The J gene is TRBJ1-1, the V gene TRBV3-1; maybe TRBD1 (5 bases). V shed 4 bases and J shed 7 bases, with 13 bases lying between them. There are 13 residues in the CDR3. The germline V gene encodes CDR1 LGHDT and CDR2 YNNKEL (reference sequence). For the CDR3, the DNA is TGTGCCAGCAGCCCCGGAGGGACGGGTGAAGCTTTCTTT. Translating it yields CASSPGGTGEAFF.

This clonotype was counted ten times or more. This chain uses TRBV10-3 with TRBJ2-3, with 9 positions matching TRBD1. This CDR3 spans 17 amino acids. The V and J ends lost 2 bases and 3 bases, in that order; junction bases with no gene match: 9. From germline, CDR1 is ENHRY and CDR2 SYGVKD. Written as DNA, the CDR3 is TGTGCCATCAGTGAGGGTGGACAGGGGTATAGGACAGATACGCAGTATTTT. Translated, it gives CAISEGGQGYRTDTQYF.

This rearrangement joins TRBV6-5 to TRBJ1-3, with 10 bases lining up with TRBD1. The junction had 11 bases not matched to a gene; V was cut back by 2 bases and J by 4 bases. CDR1 is MNHEY, CDR2 SVGAGI, per germline. The CDR3 totals 18 residues. In nucleotides, the CDR3 is TGTGCCAGCAGTTACACGAGACAGGGGGCTTTTGTGGGAAACACCATATATTTT. It encodes CASSYTRQGAFVGNTIYF.

This clonotype was counted at least ten times. The chain combines TRBV6-2 or TRBV6-3 with TRBJ2-1; unclear D gene. Germline V gives CDR1 MNHEY, CDR2 SVGEGT. The V end lost 6 bases, the J end lost 0 bases, and 24 bases lay between the germline ends. The length of the CDR3 is 19 residues. CDR3 protein: CASRTPFLTGLSSYNEQFF. The CDR3 DNA reads as TGTGCCAGCAGAACCCCCTTCCTCACCGGGCTAAGCTCCTACAATGAGCAGTTCTTC.

This rearrangement joins TRBV7-9 to TRBJ2-3; TRBD2 matches 9 bases. CDR1 is SEHNR, CDR2 FQNEAQ, per germline (reference sequence). The CDR3 is 16 amino acids. The junction had 9 bases not matched to a gene; V was cut back by 2 bases and J by 6 bases. CDR3 protein: CASSLRGLAGLDTQYF. The CDR3, as DNA: TGTGCCAGCAGCTTAAGGGGACTAGCTGGTCTTGATACGCAGTATTTT.